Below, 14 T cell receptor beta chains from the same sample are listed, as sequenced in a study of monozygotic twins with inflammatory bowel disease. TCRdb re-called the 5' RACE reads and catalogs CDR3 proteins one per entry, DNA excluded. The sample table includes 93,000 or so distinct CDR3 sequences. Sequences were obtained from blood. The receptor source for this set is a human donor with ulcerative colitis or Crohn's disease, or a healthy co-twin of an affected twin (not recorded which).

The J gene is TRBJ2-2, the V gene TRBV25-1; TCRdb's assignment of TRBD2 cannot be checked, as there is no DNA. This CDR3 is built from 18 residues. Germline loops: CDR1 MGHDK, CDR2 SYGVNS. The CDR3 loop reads CASSLIVLAGGGTGELFF.

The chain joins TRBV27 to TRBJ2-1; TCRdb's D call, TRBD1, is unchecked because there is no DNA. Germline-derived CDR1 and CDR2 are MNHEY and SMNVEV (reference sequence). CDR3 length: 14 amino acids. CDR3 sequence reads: CASSPPTLYNEQFF.

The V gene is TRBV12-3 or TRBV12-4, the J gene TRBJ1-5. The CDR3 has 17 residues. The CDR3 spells CASSFRLEKYSNQPQHF.

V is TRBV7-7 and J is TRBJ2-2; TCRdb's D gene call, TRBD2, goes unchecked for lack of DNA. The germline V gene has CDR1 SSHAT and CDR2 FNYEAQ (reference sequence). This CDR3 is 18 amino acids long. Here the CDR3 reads CASSLRMTSTLNTGELFF.

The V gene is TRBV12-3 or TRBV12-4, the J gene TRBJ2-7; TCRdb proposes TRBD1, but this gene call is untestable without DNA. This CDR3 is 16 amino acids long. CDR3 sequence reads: CASSGKGTGGSYEQYF.

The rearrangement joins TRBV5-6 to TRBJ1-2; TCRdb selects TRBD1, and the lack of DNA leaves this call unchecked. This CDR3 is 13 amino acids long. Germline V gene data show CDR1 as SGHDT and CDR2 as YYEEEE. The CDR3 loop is CASSLEPGSGYTF. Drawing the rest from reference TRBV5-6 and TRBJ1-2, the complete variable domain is DAGVTQSPTHLIKTRGQQVTLRCSPKSGHDTVSWYQQALGQGPQFIFQYYEEEERQRGNFPDRFSGHQFPNYSSELNVNALLLGDSALYLCASSLEPGSGYTFGSGTRLTVV.

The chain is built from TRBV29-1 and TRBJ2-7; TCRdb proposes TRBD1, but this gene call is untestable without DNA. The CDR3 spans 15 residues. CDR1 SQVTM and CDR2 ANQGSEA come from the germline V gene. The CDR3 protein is CSVEDRASISYEQYF.

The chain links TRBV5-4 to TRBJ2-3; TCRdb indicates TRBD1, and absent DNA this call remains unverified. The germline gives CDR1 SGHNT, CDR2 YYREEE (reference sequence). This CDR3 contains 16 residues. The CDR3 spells CASSFPGWGDTDTQYF. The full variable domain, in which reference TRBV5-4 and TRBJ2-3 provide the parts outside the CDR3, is ETGVTQSPTHLIKTRGQQVTLRCSSQSGHNTVSWYQQALGQGPQFIFQYYREEENGRGNFPPRFSGLQFPNYSSELNVNALELDDSALYLCASSFPGWGDTDTQYFGPGTRLTVL.

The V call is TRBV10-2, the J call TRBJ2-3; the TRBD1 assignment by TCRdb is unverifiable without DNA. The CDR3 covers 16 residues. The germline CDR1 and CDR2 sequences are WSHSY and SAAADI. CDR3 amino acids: CASSEWQDTSTDTQYF.

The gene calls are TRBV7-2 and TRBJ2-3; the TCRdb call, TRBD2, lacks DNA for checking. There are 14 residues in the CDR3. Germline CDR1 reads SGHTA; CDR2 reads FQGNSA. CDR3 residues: CASSLSGGPDTQYF.

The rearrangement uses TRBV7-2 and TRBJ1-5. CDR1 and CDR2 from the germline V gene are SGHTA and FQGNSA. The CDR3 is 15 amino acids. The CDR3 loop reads CASRLTPGGNQPQHF.

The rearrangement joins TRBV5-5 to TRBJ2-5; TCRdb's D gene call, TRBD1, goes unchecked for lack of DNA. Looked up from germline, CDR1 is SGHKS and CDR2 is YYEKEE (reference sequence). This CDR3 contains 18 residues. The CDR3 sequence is CASSLWSGARFLQETQYF. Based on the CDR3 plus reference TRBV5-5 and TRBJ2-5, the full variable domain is DAGVTQSPTHLIKTRGQQVTLRCSPISGHKSVSWYQQVLGQGPQFIFQYYEKEERGRGNFPDRFSARQFPNYSSELNVNALLLGDSALYLCASSLWSGARFLQETQYFGPGTRLLVL.

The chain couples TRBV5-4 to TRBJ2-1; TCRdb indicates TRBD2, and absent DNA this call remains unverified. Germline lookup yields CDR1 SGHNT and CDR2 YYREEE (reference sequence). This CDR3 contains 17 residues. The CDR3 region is CASSLPIALPSYNEQFF.

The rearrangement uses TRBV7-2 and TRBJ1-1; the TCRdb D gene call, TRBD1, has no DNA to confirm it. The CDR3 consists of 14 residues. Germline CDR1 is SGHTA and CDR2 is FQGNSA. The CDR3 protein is CASSFSQGLTEAFF. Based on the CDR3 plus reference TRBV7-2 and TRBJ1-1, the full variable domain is GAGVSQSPSNKVTEKGKDVELRCDPISGHTALYWYRQSLGQGLEFLIYFQGNSAPDKSGLPSDRFSAERTGGSVSTLTIQRTQQEDSAVYLCASSFSQGLTEAFFGQGTRLTVV.